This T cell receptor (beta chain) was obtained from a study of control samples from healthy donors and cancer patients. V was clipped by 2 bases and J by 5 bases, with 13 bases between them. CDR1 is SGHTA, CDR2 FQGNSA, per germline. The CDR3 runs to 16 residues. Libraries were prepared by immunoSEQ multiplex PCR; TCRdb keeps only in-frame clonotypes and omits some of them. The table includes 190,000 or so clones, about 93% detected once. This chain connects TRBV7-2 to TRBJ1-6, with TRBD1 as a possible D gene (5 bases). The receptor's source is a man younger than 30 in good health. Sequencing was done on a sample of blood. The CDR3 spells CASSLKGTVDNSPLHF. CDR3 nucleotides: TGTGCCAGCAGCTTAAAAGGGACCGTGGATAATTCACCCCTCCACTTT.